This is a list of T cell receptor beta chains from one sample in a study of blood T cell repertoires in COVID-19. Sequencing was performed with immunoSEQ multiplex PCR; in TCRdb, only in-frame clones are kept and a portion is missing. The sample includes about 270,000 clones, about 89% of them seen just once. The sequenced material came from PBMCs or T cells enriched from blood (not recorded which). These receptors were taken from a woman under 30 who had recovered from COVID-19. CDR3s include the opening cysteine and the closing phenylalanine or tryptophan. The D gene is left open where the match is weak. Size is omitted from some rows. Given values are once, few, many or a class for expanded clones.

.,.,TRBJ1-2,TRBV27,TGTGCCAGCAGTTTATCCGGCCCCCCGGTCGGGGGCTACACCTTC,CASSLSGPPVGGYTF
.,.,TRBJ2-7,TRBV7-2,TGTGCCAGCAGCTCCTCGTTGAGTGGCTACGAGCAGTACTTC,CASSSSLSGYEQYF
.,TRBD1,TRBJ2-1,TRBV5-1,TGCGCCAGCAGCTTGGTCGGGACAGGGCCTTTCAATGAGCAGTTCTTC,CASSLVGTGPFNEQFF
many,.,TRBJ1-1,TRBV6-1,TGTGCCAGCAGTGAAGCGGTACGGGGTGGGCTAGGTGAAGCTTTCTTT,CASSEAVRGGLGEAFF
.,.,TRBJ2-7,TRBV10-3,TGTGCCATCAGTGGGAGGGCCTACGAGCAGTACTTC,CAISGRAYEQYF
once,.,TRBJ2-7,TRBV7-2,TGTGCCAGCAGCCCGCAGGGAAGACCCTACGAGCAGTACTTC,CASSPQGRPYEQYF
.,TRBD1,TRBJ2-7,TRBV19,TGTGCCAGTAGGGGACAGGGGGACCCCTACGAGCAGTACTTC,CASRGQGDPYEQYF
once,.,TRBJ2-5,TRBV4-3,TGCGCCAGCAGCCAAGTTTATTCAGACCAAGAGACCCAGTACTTC,CASSQVYSDQETQYF
.,.,TRBJ2-1,TRBV3-1/TRBV3-2,TGTGCCAGCAGCCCCCTTACGGGGGACCCTTCTGAGCAGTTCTTC,CASSPLTGDPSEQFF
.,.,TRBJ2-3,TRBV3-1/TRBV3-2,TGTGCCAGCAGCCAATTGCAGTTTTCAGATACGCAGTATTTT,CASSQLQFSDTQYF
once,.,TRBJ2-7,TRBV5-4,TGTGCCAGCAGCTTGGGTGCTCCTAGCCAGACCTACGAGCAGTACTTC,CASSLGAPSQTYEQYF
.,TRBD2,TRBJ2-1,TRBV2,TGTGCCAGCAGGGCTAGCGGGAGCCCTGAGCAGTTCTTC,CASRASGSPEQFF
.,.,TRBJ1-1,TRBV6-1,TGTGCCAGCAGTGAAGTGGGGGGCACTGAAGCTTTCTTT,CASSEVGGTEAFF
.,TRBD2,TRBJ2-5,TRBV5-1,TGCGCCAGCAGCGGACGGGGTACGGGACTAGCGGGAGTTTCTGAGACCCAGTACTTC,CASSGRGTGLAGVSETQYF
.,.,TRBJ1-5,TRBV21-1,TGTGCCCATGGGGCAGGTTATGATCAGCCCCAGCATTTT,CAHGAGYDQPQHF
.,TRBD1,TRBJ2-1,TRBV29-1,TGCAGCGTTGTAATGGGACAGGGTACTGAGCAGTTCTTC,CSVVMGQGTEQFF